The 17 T cell receptor beta chains below come from one sample, sequenced in a study of blood T cells in healthy people across ages. A second PCR of about 7 to 11 cycles used a sample-barcoded 5' primer and a J-beta primer mix. TCRdb fed the 5' RACE reads into MiXCR, producing one record per CDR3 protein. This sample has roughly 800,000 distinct CDR3 sequences, with about 37% found just once. What was sequenced was blood. Source of these receptors: a man younger than 35 in good health.

This clonotype came up a few times. This chain joins TRBV6-2 or TRBV6-3 and TRBJ1-5, with no clear D. CDR3 size: 12 residues. Trimming cost V 7 bases and J 6 bases, with 10 bases left between them. Per germline, CDR1 MNHEY and CDR2 SVGEGT. CDR3 in amino acids: CASTTSVQPQHF. Here the CDR3 DNA reads TGTGCCAGCACCACGTCGGTTCAGCCCCAGCATTTT.

Regarding this clonotype: One base away lies a much larger clone, so this may be a sequencing read error. This chain's CDR3 is CAGSTQGDKDTQYF. The CDR3 bases are TGTGCCGGCAGTACACAGGGGGACAAAGATACGCAGTATTTT. The V and J genes are TRBV12-3 or TRBV12-4 and TRBJ2-3; 8 nucleotides match TRBD1. The CDR3 length is 14 residues.

On this clonotype itself: A read error may be the cause here, since a much bigger clone is one base away. The chain uses TRBV7-9 and TRBJ2-6; D may correspond to TRBD1 or TRBD2 (5 bases each). Germline loops: CDR1 SEHNR, CDR2 FQNEAQ (reference sequence). This CDR3 is 16 amino acids long. The DNA for the CDR3 is TGTGCCAGCAGTTACGGGATAGACTCTGGGGCCAACGCCCTGACTTTC. It translates to CASSYGIDSGANALTF.

V and J are TRBV5-1 and TRBJ1-1; D is ambiguous. The CDR3 has 14 residues. Germline lookup yields CDR1 SGHRS and CDR2 YFSETQ. V lost 2 bases and J lost 6, with 14 bases in between. The CDR3 loop is CASSFANRLSEAFF. The CDR3 DNA is TGCGCCAGCAGCTTCGCCAACAGACTTTCTGAAGCTTTCTTT.

This clonotype was seen only a few times. V usage is TRBV20-1 and J usage is TRBJ2-3; TRBD2 might be the D (5 bases). There are 15 residues in the CDR3. V lost 1 base to trimming and J lost 0 bases, with 11 bases between them. Germline CDR1 is DFQATT and CDR2 is SNEGSKA (reference sequence). The CDR3 loop reads CSARALALSTDTQYF. The CDR3 nucleotides are TGCAGTGCTAGAGCCCTAGCCCTAAGCACAGATACGCAGTATTTT.

V and J are TRBV6-2 or TRBV6-3 and TRBJ2-7; D may be TRBD1 or TRBD2 (5 bases each). Deletions cut 8 bases from V and 3 bases from J, with 17 bases between. The CDR3 runs to 14 residues. CDR1 and CDR2 (germline): MNHEY, SVGEGT. The CDR3 loop is CASRGQGMNYEQYF. Here the CDR3 DNA reads TGTGCCAGCCGAGGGCAGGGTATGAACTACGAGCAGTACTTC.

This sequence joins TRBV12-5 and TRBJ1-4; TRBD1 is a possible D gene (5 bases). V was pared by 4 bases and J by 8 bases, with 8 bases between. Germline V CDR1 and CDR2: LGHNT, FRNRAP. There are 12 residues in the CDR3. CDR3 amino acids: CASGWGLEKLFF. The CDR3 coding sequence is TGTGCTAGTGGTTGGGGACTGGAAAAACTGTTTTTT.

The chain carries TRBV12-5 and TRBJ2-3, with TRBD2 as a possible D gene (5 bases). The CDR3 contains 20 residues. The germline gives CDR1 LGHNT, CDR2 FRNRAP. Trimming stripped 0 bases from V and 4 bases from J, with 26 bases between. The CDR3 nucleotides are TGTGCTAGTGGTTTGGTCGGGGTTCTGGACGGGCAGTCGCGCCCAGATACGCAGTATTTT. Residues: CASGLVGVLDGQSRPDTQYF.

As DNA, the CDR3 is TGCAGTGCTAGAGATAACGACAGGGCGTGGGAGACCCAGTACTTC. This encodes CSARDNDRAWETQYF. The chain uses TRBV20-1 and TRBJ2-7; 7 nucleotides line up with TRBD1. The J call may be faulty, since TRBJ2-5 better matches the DNA end. Per the germline V gene, CDR1 is DFQATT and CDR2 is SNEGSKA (reference sequence). The CDR3 has 15 amino acids.

This chain connects TRBV12-3 or TRBV12-4 to TRBJ2-2; 10 bases line up with TRBD1. This CDR3 is built from 16 residues. V lost 9 bases to trimming and J lost 7 bases; unmatched junction nucleotides: 14. The CDR3 DNA is TGTGCCAGTACGCCGAAAAGACAGGGGGCACTCGGGGAGCTGTTTTTT. Amino acids: CASTPKRQGALGELFF.

The CDR3 loop reads CASSLGRVGNSPLHF. The CDR3 DNA sequence: TGTGCCAGCAGCTTAGGTCGGGTAGGCAATTCACCCCTCCACTTT. The J gene is TRBJ1-6, the V gene TRBV7-2; D is unclear. The V gene's germline CDR1 is SGHTA and CDR2 FQGNSA. The CDR3 loop spans 15 amino acids. Trimming shortened V by 1 base and J by 7 bases, and 11 bases separated the two germline ends.

As to this clonotype: With a much larger clone just one base away, this may be a read error. The chain carries TRBV9 and TRBJ1-2; D ambiguous. The CDR3 sequence is 13 residues long. Germline assignment: CDR1 SGDLS and CDR2 YYNGEE. In DNA, the CDR3 is TGTGCCAACAGCGTAGGGCCAGACTATGGCTACACCTTC. As protein: CANSVGPDYGYTF.

This clonotype appeared a few times. The chain couples TRBV6-5 to TRBJ2-1, with D tentatively TRBD1 (6 bases). The tail of the sequence fits TRBJ2-7 better, so the J call may be wrong. Per the germline V gene, CDR1 is MNHEY and CDR2 is SVGAGI. The CDR3 is made up of 13 amino acids. This chain's CDR3 is CASSATGYNEQYF. The CDR3 bases are TGTGCCAGCAGTGCGACAGGCTACAATGAGCAGTACTTC.

The rearrangement joins TRBV12-3 or TRBV12-4 to TRBJ1-6; no firm D call. This CDR3 has 15 residues. V was clipped by 2 bases and J by 11 bases, with 16 bases between them. CDR3 bases: TGTGCCAGCAGTTTAATGGGTCTCAGAAATCCACCCCTCCACTTT. It encodes CASSLMGLRNPPLHF.

Concerning this clonotype: A much larger clone sits a single nucleotide away, making a read error possible. The rearrangement links TRBV13 to TRBJ1-2, with unresolved D. CDR1 is PRHDT and CDR2 is FYEKMQ in the germline V gene (reference sequence). V was clipped by 1 base and J by 10 bases, with 16 bases between them. The CDR3 extends over 14 amino acids. DNA of the CDR3: TGTGCCAGCAGCTTAGAGGTCCCTAACCAGGACTACACCTTC. Translation: CASSLEVPNQDYTF.

This clonotype was counted ten times or more. This chain joins TRBV5-5 and TRBJ2-1; 7 bases map to TRBD2. Germline V gene sequence: CDR1 SGHKS, CDR2 YYEKEE (reference sequence). The CDR3 spans 16 residues. With 6 bases clipped from V and 4 bases from J, the junction kept 13 bases outside the gene matches. This chain's CDR3 is CASTQLAGAVYNEQFF. CDR3 sequence (DNA): TGTGCCAGCACCCAACTGGCGGGAGCGGTGTACAATGAGCAGTTCTTC.

This clonotype was detected only a few times. V is TRBV12-3 or TRBV12-4 and J is TRBJ2-2; TRBD2 matches 12 bases. J was trimmed by 6 bases and V by 4 bases; bases with no gene match: 0. CDR3 length equals 14 residues. The chain's CDR3 is CASSWTSGAGELFF. Here the CDR3 DNA reads TGTGCCAGCAGTTGGACTAGCGGGGCCGGGGAGCTGTTTTTT.